The next 13 T cell receptor beta chains were all read from a single sample in a study of blood T cell repertoires in COVID-19. Sequencing used immunoSEQ multiplex PCR; TCRdb keeps in-frame clones, though not all of them. The sample shows about 240,000 clones, roughly four fifths of them seen only once. Specimen: peripheral blood. The source of these receptors is a young woman with acute or convalescent COVID-19.

The J gene is TRBJ1-2, the V gene TRBV7-9, with a weak D call TRBD1 (6 bases). V lost 6 bases, J lost 4 bases, and 18 bases lay in between. The CDR3 is made up of 15 amino acids. Per the germline V gene, CDR1 is SEHNR and CDR2 is FQNEAQ (reference sequence). CDR3: CASSSLRGRGYGYTF. DNA for the CDR3: TGTGCCAGCAGTTCACTGAGGGGCAGGGGCTATGGCTACACCTTC.

This chain links TRBV19 with TRBJ1-1, with 7 positions matching TRBD1. V lost 6 bases to trimming and J lost 0 bases; unmatched junction nucleotides: 4. The CDR3 is 14 amino acids. Per the germline V gene, CDR1 is LNHDA and CDR2 is SQIVND (reference sequence). The CDR3 nucleotides read TGTGCCAGTAGAGCCGGGACAGTGAACACTGAAGCTTTCTTT. This encodes CASRAGTVNTEAFF.

CDR3 protein: CATSRDLGLGAEAFF. The CDR3 bases are TGTGCCACCAGCAGAGATCTGGGGTTAGGGGCTGAAGCTTTCTTT. The chain uses TRBV15 and TRBJ1-1, with D maybe TRBD1 (5 bases). Germline CDR1 and CDR2: LNHNV and YYDKDF (reference sequence). The length of the CDR3 is 15 residues. The V and J ends lost 0 bases and 6 bases respectively, with 14 bases between them.

V gene TRBV27 combines with J gene TRBJ1-2; D is possibly TRBD1 (5 bases). Germline CDR1 reads MNHEY; CDR2 reads SMNVEV (reference sequence). V was trimmed by 8 bases and J by 7 bases, leaving 11 bases between them. The CDR3 is made up of 11 amino acids. The CDR3 DNA is TGTGCCAGCGGAGGGGCGCGTGGCTACACCTTC. Protein product: CASGGARGYTF.

This chain links TRBV6-6 with TRBJ2-5; 8 nucleotides line up with TRBD1. V shed 7 bases and J 5 bases; nucleotides not matched to a gene: 3. This CDR3 region has 12 residues. Germline V gene lookup returns CDR1 MNHNY and CDR2 SVGAGI (reference sequence). The CDR3 DNA sequence: TGTGCCAGCACCAGGGGGCTCGAGACCCAGTACTTC. Its translation: CASTRGLETQYF.

This rearrangement joins TRBV6-5 to TRBJ2-1; D gene uncertain. The CDR3 spans 14 residues. Germline V CDR1 and CDR2: MNHEY, SVGAGI. The V gene lost 4 bases and the J gene lost 0 bases, with 7 bases spanning the gap. The CDR3 loop reads CASSSTVSYNEQFF. The CDR3 nucleotides are TGTGCCAGCAGTTCTACAGTCTCCTACAATGAGCAGTTCTTC.

The chain recombines TRBV29-1 with TRBJ2-2; D is perhaps TRBD2 (5 bases). Between the trimmed V and J ends, which lost 5 bases and 2 bases, there was a span of 9 bases. This CDR3 region has 13 residues. Germline V gene lookup returns CDR1 SQVTM and CDR2 ANQGSEA. This chain's CDR3 is CSVLEVNTGELFF. The CDR3 DNA reads as TGCAGCGTTCTGGAGGTTAACACCGGGGAGCTGTTTTTT.

This clone appeared a few times. The DNA for the CDR3 is TGTGCCAGCAGCTTCTTCTCCGAGGGGGACCAGCATTTT. Its protein product is CASSFFSEGDQHF. The chain couples TRBV7-2 to TRBJ1-5; D may be TRBD1 (6 bases). Trimming left V 3 bases short and J 12 bases short, with 15 bases between. The germline V gene has CDR1 SGHTA and CDR2 FQGNSA. The CDR3 runs 13 residues. The variable domain in full, with the rest retrieved from reference TRBV7-2 and TRBJ1-5, is GAGVSQSPSNKVTEKGKDVELRCDPISGHTALYWYRQSLGQGLEFLIYFQGNSAPDKSGLPSDRFSAERTGGSVSTLTIQRTQQEDSAVYLCASSFFSEGDQHFGDGTRLSIL.

V and J are TRBV4-2 and TRBJ2-7; TRBD2 matches 14 bases. The CDR3 length is 16 residues. J gave up 5 bases and V 5 bases, and 8 bases lay outside the gene matches. Germline assignment: CDR1 LGHNA and CDR2 YNFKEQ. CDR3 DNA: TGTGCCAGCAGCTCCCGGACTAGCGGGAGGTTGAACGAGCAGTACTTC. As protein: CASSSRTSGRLNEQYF.

The chain links TRBV6-5 to TRBJ1-1; D possibly corresponds to TRBD1 (6 bases). V shed 2 bases and J shed 1 base, with 11 bases lying between them. The CDR3 is 15 residues long. The germline CDR1 and CDR2 sequences are MNHEY and SVGAGI. CDR3 nucleotides: TGTGCCAGCAGTTACATCGGACAGCCGAACACTGAAGCTTTCTTT. Protein product: CASSYIGQPNTEAFF.

This clone appeared once. V usage is TRBV10-3 and J usage is TRBJ2-3; D is undetermined. V gave up 2 bases and J gave up 2 bases, with 8 bases separating them. CDR1 is ENHRY, CDR2 SYGVKD, per germline. CDR3 length: 14 residues. CDR3 in amino acids: CAISENSNTDTQYF. The CDR3 DNA follows: TGTGCCATCAGTGAGAACTCCAACACAGATACGCAGTATTTT.

J is TRBJ1-5 and V is TRBV11-2, with 9 bases aligning to TRBD1. V was clipped by 0 bases and J by 5 bases; unmatched bases: 5. This CDR3 is 16 amino acids long. Germline CDR1 and CDR2: SGHAT and FQNNGV. The CDR3 sequence is CASSLDARQGDQPQHF. The CDR3 region has the DNA TGTGCCAGCAGCTTAGATGCGAGACAGGGGGATCAGCCCCAGCATTTT.

The V and J genes are TRBV9 and TRBJ2-7, with TRBD2 matching 8 bases. Germline assignment: CDR1 SGDLS and CDR2 YYNGEE. V lost 8 bases to trimming and J lost 5 bases; unmatched junction nucleotides: 12. This CDR3 has 14 residues. CDR3 in amino acids: CARASGGRSHEQYF. The CDR3 coding sequence is TGTGCCAGAGCGTCGGGCGGGAGGTCCCACGAGCAGTACTTC. Using reference TRBV9 and TRBJ2-7 for the parts outside the CDR3, the full variable domain is DSGVTQTPKHLITATGQRVTLRCSPRSGDLSVYWYQQSLDQGLQFLIQYYNGEERAKGNILERFSAQQFPDLHSELNLSSLELGDSALYFCARASGGRSHEQYFGPGTRLTVT.